Shown below are 10 T cell receptor beta chains from a single sample sequenced in a study of blood T cell repertoires in COVID-19. The protocol was immunoSEQ multiplex PCR, while the TCRdb copy is restricted to in-frame clones and leaves out a portion. Here the sample spans tens of thousands of clones, roughly nine tenths being singletons. Material for sequencing was peripheral blood. The receptors come from a man older than 75 with acute or convalescent COVID-19.

The genes are TRBV19 and TRBJ2-3; TRBD2 agrees at 14 bases. V lost 2 bases to trimming and J lost 4 bases; unmatched junction nucleotides: 5. CDR3 length: 17 amino acids. In germline, CDR1 is LNHDA, CDR2 SQIVND (reference sequence). CDR3 in DNA: TGTGCCAGTAGTATAAAGGGACTAGCGGGGGTCTCAGATACGCAGTATTTT. Translating it yields CASSIKGLAGVSDTQYF.

This rearrangement joins TRBV11-2 to TRBJ1-2, with 9 bases identical to TRBD1. This CDR3 has 15 amino acids. Germline V gene lookup returns CDR1 SGHAT and CDR2 FQNNGV. Unmatched junction bases numbered 7, after V lost 3 bases and J lost 5 bases. This chain's CDR3 is CASSFNRGPTYGYTF. As DNA, the CDR3 is TGTGCCAGCAGCTTCAACAGGGGGCCTACTTATGGCTACACCTTC. Combining the CDR3 with reference TRBV11-2 and TRBJ1-2 gives the whole variable domain EAGVAQSPRYKIIEKRQSVAFWCNPISGHATLYWYQQILGQGPKLLIQFQNNGVVDDSQLPKDRFSAERLKGVDSTLKIQPAKLEDSAVYLCASSFNRGPTYGYTFGSGTRLTVV.

The chain employs TRBV6-6 and TRBJ2-7, with a weak D call TRBD2 (7 bases). With 6 bases removed from V and 2 bases from J, the gap between germline ends came to 14 bases. Looked up from germline, CDR1 is MNHNY and CDR2 is SVGAGI (reference sequence). The CDR3 spans 14 residues. CDR3 amino acids: CASSPGGRAYEQYF. The CDR3, as DNA: TGTGCCAGCAGCCCGGGGGGCCGGGCCTACGAGCAGTACTTC.

The chain uses TRBV28 and TRBJ1-2; TRBD1 matches 7 bases. The germline gives CDR1 MDHEN, CDR2 SYDVKM. The V and J ends lost 6 bases and 4 bases, in that order; junction bases with no gene match: 8. The CDR3 consists of 14 residues. CDR3 coding DNA: TGTGCCAGCAGCACGCCAGGGGGACGCTATGGCTACACCTTC. Translated, it gives CASSTPGGRYGYTF.

The V call is TRBV11-2, the J call TRBJ2-7, with 9 bases that match TRBD2. Germline V gives CDR1 SGHAT, CDR2 FQNNGV. This CDR3 region has 17 residues. Trimming removed 3 bases from V and 4 bases from J; junction bases left unmatched: 13. CDR3 region: CASSFSLAGDAIYEQYF. The CDR3 coding sequence is TGTGCCAGCAGCTTCTCATTAGCGGGGGACGCTATTTACGAGCAGTACTTC.

The chain carries TRBV7-6 and TRBJ1-3; no firm D call. V gave up 3 bases and J gave up 4 bases, with 19 bases separating them. The CDR3 covers 17 residues. Germline-derived CDR1 and CDR2 are SGHVS and FNYEAQ. This CDR3 is CASSFFHTGESGNTIYF. CDR3 in DNA: TGTGCCAGCAGCTTTTTTCATACCGGGGAGTCAGGAAACACCATATATTTT.

The J gene is TRBJ1-2, the V gene TRBV18; 10 bases match TRBD1. Unmatched junction bases numbered 9, after V lost 1 base and J lost 4 bases. This CDR3 has 17 amino acids. From germline, CDR1 is KGHSH and CDR2 LQKENI. Here the CDR3 DNA reads TGTGCCAGCTCACCACTCCGGACAGGGGGAAGGCTCTATGGCTACACCTTC. Translating it yields CASSPLRTGGRLYGYTF.

The CDR3 DNA follows: TGTGCCAGCACCCTAGCTGGGCCAGGTGAAGCTTTCTTT. This translates into CASTLAGPGEAFF. The chain carries TRBV7-9 and TRBJ1-1; D unresolved. Trimming removed 7 bases from V and 7 bases from J, with 16 bases in between. CDR1 SEHNR and CDR2 FQNEAQ come from the germline V gene (reference sequence). The CDR3 consists of 13 residues.

V usage is TRBV11-2 and J usage is TRBJ1-3; 7 bases fit TRBD1. Looked up from germline, CDR1 is SGHAT and CDR2 is FQNNGV. V lost 1 base and J lost 3; bases outside the gene matches: 12. The CDR3 loop spans 18 amino acids. The CDR3 region is CASSLGTGSTMRGNTIYF. The CDR3 coding sequence is TGTGCCAGCAGCTTAGGGACAGGTAGTACCATGCGTGGAAACACCATATATTTT.

This clone was counted a single time. The chain recombines TRBV28 with TRBJ2-5, with 7 bases lining up with TRBD2. Germline CDR1 reads MDHEN; CDR2 reads SYDVKM. The CDR3 runs to 16 residues. The V and J ends lost 6 bases and 0 bases, in that order; junction bases with no gene match: 10. The CDR3 DNA sequence: TGTGCCAGCAGAACGGAAAGGCGGGGGTACCAAGAGACCCAGTACTTC. This gives the protein CASRTERRGYQETQYF.